Listed below are T cell receptor beta chains from one sample, sequenced in a study of technical replicates of blood from a handful of donors. Repertoires were generated with immunoSEQ multiplex PCR, while TCRdb's copy carries only in-frame clones and drops some. The data hold some 54,000 clones, with approximately 92% observed a single time. Input material: PBMCs. These receptors were collected from a human donor in good health. Some clones in this sample may be carry-over from other donors' samples. CDR3s include the opening cysteine and the closing phenylalanine or tryptophan.

v_gene,CDR3aa
TRBV7-8,CASTPRTGAYGYTF
TRBV14,CASSQGQAPQETQYF
TRBV5-4,CASRFWGNTDTQYF
TRBV7-2,CASRPGGGNSNQPQHF
TRBV10-3,CAISEGHGLGEQYF
TRBV7-2,CATRGGGPRETQYF
TRBV27,CASSPKFSFFHEQYF
TRBV18,CASSPLSGSGETQYF
TRBV10-1,CASSGGRPTTGELFF
TRBV7-8,CASSLLIRGLNSPLHF
TRBV7-9,CASSPRGWWEGVGEQFF
TRBV18,CASSPSPHGRYEQYF
TRBV7-3,CASSSRTGIYNEQFF
TRBV5-1,CASSPGQGSYEQYF
TRBV29-1,CSVGRGGEETQYF
TRBV7-9,CASSPSGSEETQYF
TRBV18,CASSPGVGHNEQFF
TRBV6-1,CAVTQRGFRRTEAFF
TRBV5-6,CASSSDRVSTEAFF
TRBV7-6,CASSPARGNYEQYF
TRBV25-1,CASSGGRQANYGYTF
TRBV15,CATSRDQGNNQPQHF
TRBV7-3,CASSYGGAALETQYF
TRBV7-9,CASSLGGRYEQYF
TRBV10-3,CAISGRGQVLASITDTQYF
TRBV10-3,CAIGLSGELYEQYF
TRBV4-3,CASSQGLAATYEQYF
TRBV30,CAWSGQHNEQFF
TRBV30,CAWSAPGQRTFF
TRBV4-1,CASRLGTGGGEQYF
TRBV5-6,CASSRPLPGSEQFF
TRBV5-1,CASSLTSGGARQETQYF
TRBV13,CASSPGTGATYEQYF
TRBV7-9,CASHPWQASSYNSPLHF
TRBV10-3,CAIRRQGGTDTQYF
TRBV7-3,CASSLEGDQPQHF
TRBV29-1,CSVGSGRGQEEQFF
TRBV5-4,CASSLAGLSANYGYTF
TRBV5-5,CASSSWTGRYNEQFF
TRBV7-9,CASSFNSGNTIYF
TRBV12-5,CASGRTGQAPHEQYF
TRBV5-5,CASSGWDRSSYEQYF
TRBV5-1,CASSLSSGYGYTF
TRBV11-2,CASSLAWRQSSEQYF
TRBV4-1,CASSQGRRENLDEQFF
TRBV2,CASRRTGEAYGYTF
TRBV18,CASSLAGGPYEQYF
TRBV11-1,CASSLASNYEQYF
TRBV7-8,CASSPLAGVGEQFF
TRBV7-2,CASSPPPSGTAKSPLHF
TRBV7-6,CASSRGGPDYGYTF